These 24 T cell receptor beta chains originate from one sample sequenced in a study of CD8+ T cells in alopecia areata. Reverse transcribed after extraction, RNA yielded cDNA as the sequencing template. Assay: immunoSEQ multiplex PCR; the TCRdb copy retains only in-frame clones and omits some. This sample has under 75,000 clones; about 45% occur once, and the top ten carry about 15%. This specimen consisted of CD8+ T cells sorted from blood, obtained at week 0. The receptors shown here come from a human donor with alopecia areata.

This clone was seen only a few times. The V and J genes are TRBV6-5 and TRBJ1-2; D is uncertain. Between the trimmed V and J ends, which lost 8 bases and 1 base, there was a span of 8 bases. Germline assignment: CDR1 MNHEY and CDR2 SVGAGI. The CDR3 contains 12 residues. CDR3 in DNA: TGTGCCAGCTCCGCGGATAACTATGGCTACACCTTC. Translated, it gives CASSADNYGYTF.

The chain employs TRBV11-1 and TRBJ2-4, with D perhaps matching TRBD1 (6 bases). CDR3 size: 14 residues. CDR1 is SGHAT, CDR2 FQDESV, per germline (reference sequence). V gave up 5 bases and J gave up 9 bases, with 17 bases separating them. CDR3 protein: CASSPRTVGPIQYF. As DNA, the CDR3 is TGTGCCAGCAGCCCCCGGACAGTTGGCCCCATTCAGTACTTC.

The chain combines TRBV29-1 with TRBJ2-3, with 8 nucleotides matching TRBD2. The CDR3 is 16 residues long. V was clipped by 7 bases and J by 1 base; unmatched bases: 13. Looked up from germline, CDR1 is SQVTM and CDR2 is ANQGSEA. The CDR3 here is CSAPLVSGIRTDTQYF. In nucleotides, the CDR3 is TGCAGCGCCCCTTTGGTTAGCGGGATTCGCACAGATACGCAGTATTTT.

This clone was seen more than once but under ten times. The CDR3 here is CASSPRQGGQETQYF. As DNA, the CDR3 is TGTGCCAGCAGCCCTCGACAGGGAGGGCAAGAGACCCAGTACTTC. This chain uses TRBV9 with TRBJ2-5, with D perhaps given as TRBD1 or TRBD2 (7 bases each). V shed 4 bases and J shed 2 bases, with 15 bases lying between them. Germline CDR1 and CDR2: SGDLS and YYNGEE. The length of the CDR3 is 15 residues.

V usage is TRBV11-2 and J usage is TRBJ2-7; D uncertain. This CDR3 spans 12 amino acids. Germline-derived CDR1 and CDR2 are SGHAT and FQNNGV. V lost 3 bases and J lost 6, with 9 bases in between. As DNA, the CDR3 is TGTGCCAGCAGCTTTAACCCGAGCGAGCAGTACTTC. Amino acids: CASSFNPSEQYF.

V and J are TRBV14 and TRBJ2-3, with D hard to call. Germline V lookup: CDR1 SGHDN, CDR2 FVKESK. V lost 4 bases, J lost 2 bases, and 19 bases lay in between. The length of the CDR3 is 17 residues. The CDR3 nucleotides are TGTGCCAGCAGCCCTCAAAGGACCGCCAGCCCCACAGATACGCAGTATTTT. This sequence encodes CASSPQRTASPTDTQYF.

A few counts support this clone. The chain is built from TRBV11-3 and TRBJ2-7; D possibly uses TRBD1 or TRBD2 (7 bases each). This CDR3 spans 15 amino acids. V lost 5 bases and J 5 bases, leaving 19 bases between the germline ends. From germline, CDR1 is SGHNT and CDR2 YENEEA. CDR3 protein: CASSPGGASLDEQYF. The CDR3 DNA sequence: TGTGCCAGCAGCCCAGGGGGGGCCTCCCTCGACGAGCAGTACTTC.

The chain has TRBV5-4 and TRBJ2-4; TRBD1 matches 7 bases. Germline-derived CDR1 and CDR2 are SGHNT and YYREEE (reference sequence). V was pared by 4 bases and J by 8 bases, with 6 bases of the junction left unmatched. The CDR3 is made up of 13 amino acids. Written as DNA, the CDR3 is TGTGCCAGCAGCCTCCCGGGACAGTACATTCAGTACTTC. Protein product: CASSLPGQYIQYF.

This clone was counted only a few times. The chain links TRBV19 to TRBJ2-1; TRBD1 matches 8 bases. The germline V gene encodes CDR1 LNHDA and CDR2 SQIVND (reference sequence). There are 13 residues in the CDR3. J lost 8 bases, V lost 5 bases, and 5 bases had no gene match. CDR3 loop: CASSPGQGDEQFF. The DNA of the CDR3 is TGTGCCAGTAGTCCTGGACAGGGTGATGAGCAGTTCTTC. Drawing the rest from reference TRBV19 and TRBJ2-1, the complete variable domain is DGGITQSPKYLFRKEGQNVTLSCEQNLNHDAMYWYRQDPGQGLRLIYYSQIVNDFQKGDIAEGYSVSREKKESFPLTVTSAQKNPTAFYLCASSPGQGDEQFFGPGTRLTVL.

This chain uses TRBV14 with TRBJ2-7; 8 bases agree with TRBD2. Germline V lookup: CDR1 SGHDN, CDR2 FVKESK. This CDR3 contains 15 residues. J gave up 5 bases and V 0 bases, and 6 bases lay outside the gene matches. CDR3 sequence (DNA): TGTGCCAGCAGCCAAGATTGGACTAGCTTCAACGAGCAGTACTTC. This codes for CASSQDWTSFNEQYF.

The rearrangement joins TRBV6-5 to TRBJ1-1; 10 bases line up with TRBD1. Germline trimming cut 7 bases from V and 10 bases from J; bases unmatched to any gene: 6. The germline gives CDR1 MNHEY, CDR2 SVGAGI. The CDR3 covers 12 residues. The CDR3 DNA follows: TGTGCCAGCAAGGGACAGGGGATCGGAGCTTTCTTT. Protein sequence: CASKGQGIGAFF.

V gene TRBV4-1 combines with J gene TRBJ1-4, with a weak D call TRBD1 (5 bases). Germline V gene data show CDR1 as MGHRA and CDR2 as YSYEKL. The CDR3 consists of 15 residues. V lost 4 bases and J 7 bases, leaving 16 bases between the germline ends. The CDR3 DNA sequence: TGCGCCAGCAGCCTAACCGGGACGTCGGGTGAAAAACTGTTTTTT. This translates into CASSLTGTSGEKLFF.

The CDR3 loop is CSVVGPGAYNEQFF. CDR3 sequence (DNA): TGCAGCGTTGTAGGGCCTGGCGCCTACAATGAGCAGTTCTTC. V usage is TRBV29-1 and J usage is TRBJ2-1; D is uncertain. The CDR3 extends over 14 amino acids. The germline CDR1 and CDR2 sequences are SQVTM and ANQGSEA. The V end lost 4 bases, the J end lost 2 bases, and 12 bases lay between the germline ends.

The J gene is TRBJ1-2, the V gene TRBV29-1, with 7 bases that match TRBD1. The CDR3 is 12 amino acids. CDR1 and CDR2 from the germline V gene are SQVTM and ANQGSEA. V lost 4 bases and J lost 3; bases outside the gene matches: 2. The CDR3 sequence is CSVAGGDYGYTF. The CDR3 DNA follows: TGCAGCGTTGCAGGGGGGGACTATGGCTACACCTTC. Filled out from reference TRBV29-1 and TRBJ1-2, the complete variable domain reads SAVISQKPSRDICQRGTSLTIQCQVDSQVTMMFWYRQQPGQSLTLIATANQGSEATYESGFVIDKFPISRPNLTFSTLTVSNMSPEDSSIYLCSVAGGDYGYTFGSGTRLTVV.

A single count supports this clone. V usage is TRBV27 and J usage is TRBJ2-7; the D gene is possibly TRBD1 (5 bases). The CDR3 has 14 residues. Germline-derived CDR1 and CDR2 are MNHEY and SMNVEV (reference sequence). V dropped 3 bases and J dropped 5 bases, with 14 bases sitting between them. CDR3 protein: CASSLVRAGDEQYF. The CDR3 DNA is TGTGCCAGCAGTTTGGTCAGGGCTGGGGACGAGCAGTACTTC.

This clone was seen a few times. The chain couples TRBV6-6 to TRBJ1-5; the match to TRBD1 covers 9 bases. Germline CDR1 reads MNHNY; CDR2 reads SVGAGI (reference sequence). Unmatched junction bases numbered 4, after V lost 6 bases and J lost 4 bases. The CDR3 runs to 14 residues. CDR3 protein: CASSLGTGNQPQHF. In nucleotides, the CDR3 is TGTGCCAGCAGCCTTGGGACAGGGAATCAGCCCCAGCATTTT.

The rearrangement joins TRBV5-1 to TRBJ2-7, with D unresolved. The ends were cut back, 0 bases at V and 6 bases at J, with 19 bases in the middle. The CDR3 length is 16 residues. Germline values: CDR1 SGHRS, CDR2 YFSETQ. CDR3 bases: TGCGCCAGCAGCTTGGGTCCCCTTCGGTATGGGCGCGAGCAGTACTTC. It is translated as CASSLGPLRYGREQYF.

The chain links TRBV7-2 to TRBJ2-5; 12 nucleotides align to TRBD2. V shed 7 bases, J shed 5 bases, and the junction held 14 bases outside the gene matches. Germline V gene data show CDR1 as SGHTA and CDR2 as FQGNSA. The CDR3 is 17 residues long. CDR3 in DNA: TGTGCCAGCACCTCCCGGACTAGCGGGGTGGTAGGGGAGACCCAGTACTTC. Protein product: CASTSRTSGVVGETQYF.

V gene TRBV28 combines with J gene TRBJ2-1, with 8 bases aligning to TRBD2. Looked up from germline, CDR1 is MDHEN and CDR2 is SYDVKM. The CDR3 length is 14 residues. Trimming removed 8 bases from V and 4 bases from J; junction bases left unmatched: 7. In nucleotides, the CDR3 is TGTGCCAGCTCCTTTAGCGGGGATTACAATGAGCAGTTCTTC. This sequence encodes CASSFSGDYNEQFF.

The V call is TRBV2, the J call TRBJ2-5; 12 bases line up with TRBD1. Per the germline V gene, CDR1 is SNHLY and CDR2 is FYNNEI. Trimming removed 6 bases from V and 5 bases from J; junction bases left unmatched: 7. This CDR3 contains 15 residues. This CDR3 reads CASSPGQGAWETQYF. The DNA for the CDR3 is TGTGCCAGCAGCCCGGGACAGGGGGCGTGGGAGACCCAGTACTTC.

The rearrangement joins TRBV27 to TRBJ2-2, with 7 bases fitting TRBD1. Trimming removed 3 bases from V and 6 bases from J; junction bases left unmatched: 10. CDR3 length: 16 amino acids. Germline values: CDR1 MNHEY, CDR2 SMNVEV (reference sequence). The DNA of the CDR3 is TGTGCCAGCAGTTTCCGCCCGACAGGGAATTCCGGGGAGCTGTTTTTT. Translated, it gives CASSFRPTGNSGELFF.

The rearrangement joins TRBV6-5 to TRBJ2-1; D gene uncertain. Germline CDR1 and CDR2: MNHEY and SVGAGI. The CDR3 loop spans 14 amino acids. Trimming removed 6 bases from V and 8 bases from J, with 17 bases in between. The CDR3 sequence: CASSPSVLVDEQFF. CDR3 coding DNA: TGTGCCAGCAGCCCTTCGGTCCTGGTCGATGAGCAGTTCTTC.

The rearrangement joins TRBV7-8 to TRBJ2-7; 8 bases line up with TRBD2. Germline assignment: CDR1 SGHVS and CDR2 FQNEAQ. The V and J ends lost 6 bases and 1 base, in that order; junction bases with no gene match: 5. The CDR3 runs 14 residues. CDR3 sequence reads: CASSNRGGSYEQYF. In nucleotides, the CDR3 is TGTGCCAGCAGTAATCGGGGGGGGTCCTACGAGCAGTACTTC.

This chain uses TRBV2 with TRBJ2-3, with unresolved D. The CDR3 consists of 10 residues. The V gene lost 7 bases and the J gene lost 5 bases, with 4 bases spanning the gap. Germline V gives CDR1 SNHLY, CDR2 FYNNEI. As DNA, the CDR3 is TGTGCCAGCAATCTAGATACGCAGTATTTT. Amino acid sequence: CASNLDTQYF.